Listed below are T cell receptor beta chains from one sample, sequenced in a study of early T cells in non-severe SARS-CoV-2 infection. TCRdb itself ran the 5' RACE reads through MiXCR, one entry per CDR3 protein. The table shows tens of thousands of distinct CDR3 sequences, with approximately 6.5% occurring only once. This specimen was whole blood, taken at baseline. The origin of the receptors is an adult who was a healthcare worker with PCR-confirmed SARS-CoV-2 infection or an uninfected control (not recorded which). Each CDR3 is given with its conserved first and last residue. D genes are given only for firm matches. Size tells how often a clone was seen (once, few, many) or the class of an expanded clone, and some rows leave it out.

TRBV20-1	TRBJ1-5	.	.	TGCAGTGCCGCCCTCGACCGTAGCAATCAGCCCCAGCATTTT	CSAALDRSNQPQHF
TRBV6-2/TRBV6-3	TRBJ2-7	.	many	TGTGCCAGCTCACACCGGGCCTCCGCGAACGAGCAGTACTTC	CASSHRASANEQYF
TRBV7-7	TRBJ2-5	.	.	TGTGCTAGCAGCGAACAGGGTAACCAAGAGACCCAGTACTTC	CASSEQGNQETQYF
TRBV20-1	TRBJ2-5	.	many	TGCAGTGCTAGAGAGCTCGAACAAGAGACCCAGTACTTC	CSARELEQETQYF
TRBV15	TRBJ2-7	.	.	TGTGCCACCGCCCGGACCTCGGAGTACGAGCAGTACTTC	CATARTSEYEQYF
TRBV2	TRBJ1-1	.	.	TGTGCCAGCAGTTACTCAGTGGACACTGAAGCTTTCTTT	CASSYSVDTEAFF
TRBV6-2/TRBV6-3	TRBJ2-7	.	few	TGTGCCAGCAGCCTTTATACAGGGGAGCAGTACTTC	CASSLYTGEQYF
TRBV4-1	TRBJ1-1	.	many	TGCGCCAGCAGCCAAGTCCTCAGGGGACGGAACACTGAAGCTTTCTTT	CASSQVLRGRNTEAFF
TRBV28	TRBJ2-5	TRBD1	few	TGTGCCAGCCGAACTTCGGGACAGGGGTTAGAGACCCAGTACTTC	CASRTSGQGLETQYF
TRBV27	TRBJ2-7	.	few	TGTGCCAGCAGTTTAGCCGGACCAAGATCAGTATCCGCCTACGAGCAGTACTTC	CASSLAGPRSVSAYEQYF
TRBV29-1	TRBJ2-5	TRBD2	many	TGCAGCGCCCTGACTAGCGGGAGAGGGGAGATTCGGGAGACCCAGTACTTC	CSALTSGRGEIRETQYF
TRBV5-6	TRBJ1-5	.	few	TGTGCCAGCAGCCCGGGACCCCTCGACCAGCCCCAGCATTTT	CASSPGPLDQPQHF
TRBV29-1	TRBJ1-1	.	few	TGCAGCGTCTTTCCAACGGACAGTGAGAACACTGAAGCTTTCTTT	CSVFPTDSENTEAFF
TRBV6-2/TRBV6-3	TRBJ2-3	.	many	TGTGCCAGCAGGCTTTGGGGGCAGACAGATACGCAGTATTTT	CASRLWGQTDTQYF
TRBV4-3	TRBJ2-3	TRBD2	.	TGCGCCAGCAGCCAAGAATGGGGGCTAGCGGGTGGGGATACGCAGTATTTT	CASSQEWGLAGGDTQYF
TRBV7-2	TRBJ1-4	.	many	TGTGCCAGCAGCCTAAGACGGGGTGAGGGTAATGAAAAACTGTTTTTT	CASSLRRGEGNEKLFF
TRBV4-1	TRBJ2-7	TRBD2	.	TGCGCCAGCAGCCAAGATCCCGGGGGGAGGGAGCAGTACTTC	CASSQDPGGREQYF
TRBV28	TRBJ1-4	.	many	TGTGCCACCACTGAGGTCTTAAGGGAAAAACTGTTTTTT	CATTEVLREKLFF
TRBV6-2/TRBV6-3	TRBJ2-5	.	.	TGTGCCAGCAGCCCTACCTACGACCCAACGCGGACCCAGTACTTC	CASSPTYDPTRTQYF
TRBV10-3	TRBJ1-2	.	many	TGTGCCATCCAGTCACGCGACACTAACTATGGCTACACCTTC	CAIQSRDTNYGYTF
TRBV18	TRBJ2-3	.	many	TGTGCCAGCTCACCAGTTCCACAGCCAGATACGCAGTATTTT	CASSPVPQPDTQYF
TRBV5-4	TRBJ2-7	.	few	TGTGCCAGCGGTCCAAGACAGCGGCGGGACGAGCAGTACTTC	CASGPRQRRDEQYF
TRBV3-1	TRBJ2-1	.	.	TGTGCCAGCAGCCAAGATCCTGTCGACAATGAGCAGTTCTTC	CASSQDPVDNEQFF
TRBV6-5	TRBJ2-2	.	.	TGTGCCAGCAGTCCCAGACTAGCCGGGGAGCTGTTTTTT	CASSPRLAGELFF
TRBV18	TRBJ2-7	.	many	TGTGCCAGCTCACCCTCGACAGTAAAGTACGAGCAGTACTTC	CASSPSTVKYEQYF
TRBV4-3	TRBJ2-7	.	many	TGCGCCAGCAGCTTAACGGGGACAACCTACGAGCAGTACTTC	CASSLTGTTYEQYF
TRBV4-3	TRBJ2-3	TRBD1	.	TGCGCCAGCAGCCAAGTATGGACAGGGAGGTCCGGGTTT	CASSQVWTGRSGF
TRBV7-3	TRBJ2-3	TRBD1	few	TGTGCCAGCAGCCCGGGACAGGAGACAGATACGCAGTATTTT	CASSPGQETDTQYF
TRBV6-1	TRBJ2-3	TRBD1	.	TGTGCCAGCAGTGAAGCGCCGACAGGGAGCACAGATACGCAGTATTTT	CASSEAPTGSTDTQYF
TRBV6-5	TRBJ2-7	TRBD1	.	TGTGCCAGCAATGGACAGGGACTTTCCCCTTACGAGCAGTACTTC	CASNGQGLSPYEQYF
TRBV11-2	TRBJ2-5	TRBD1	many	TGTGCCAGCAGCCCCCGCCCGGGACAGGGAATAGGCCAAGAGACCCAGTACTTC	CASSPRPGQGIGQETQYF
TRBV12-3/TRBV12-4	TRBJ2-5	.	many	TGTGCCAGCAGTTCAGCCGGAGGGGAGACCCAGTACTTC	CASSSAGGETQYF
TRBV7-6	TRBJ1-3	.	.	TGTGCCAGCAGCTTAGGCCGGAGAGGACGGACAGAAAACACCATATATTTT	CASSLGRRGRTENTIYF
TRBV7-2	TRBJ2-5	.	.	TGTGCCAGCAGCCCCTCGGACAGAGAGACCCAGTACTTC	CASSPSDRETQYF
TRBV7-2	TRBJ2-3	TRBD1	many	TGTGCCAGCAGTCCCGACAGGGCCGTAGATACGCAGTATTTT	CASSPDRAVDTQYF
TRBV19	TRBJ1-2	.	few	TGTGCCAGTAGTATAACCACGTATGGCTACACCTTC	CASSITTYGYTF
TRBV21-1	TRBJ2-7	.	many	TGTGCCAGCAGCAAAGGAGGACTCAAGGTCCTAGCGGGGGGGCATTCTTACTACTACGAGCAGTACTTC	CASSKGGLKVLAGGHSYYYEQYF
TRBV2	TRBJ2-5	TRBD2	few	TGTGCCAGCATCCGGACTAGCGGCCAAGAGACCCAGTACTTC	CASIRTSGQETQYF
TRBV29-1	TRBJ2-5	TRBD2	many	TGCAGCGTTGATCCTAGCGGGAACCCCACCAATCTCGGGGAGACCCAGTACTTC	CSVDPSGNPTNLGETQYF
TRBV3-1	TRBJ2-7	TRBD1	.	TGTGCCAGCAGCCTGACAGGGCCCTACGAGCAGTACTTC	CASSLTGPYEQYF
TRBV12-3/TRBV12-4	TRBJ1-2	.	.	TGTGCCAGCAATCAGGGTGGTGGCTACACCTTC	CASNQGGGYTF
TRBV13	TRBJ1-2	TRBD1	few	TGTGCCAGCAGCTCCTTGACAGGGAACTATGGCTACACCTTC	CASSSLTGNYGYTF
TRBV12-3/TRBV12-4	TRBJ2-2	.	few	TGTGCCAGCATACTACAGACCACCGGGGAGCTGTTTTTT	CASILQTTGELFF
TRBV13	TRBJ2-7	.	many	TGTGCCAGCAGCCACAATACAGTCGGGGGCGGGCAGTACTTC	CASSHNTVGGGQYF
TRBV2	TRBJ2-1	TRBD2	few	TGTGCCAGCTCAGCATTAGCGGGAGGGCTCAATGAGCAGTTCTTC	CASSALAGGLNEQFF
TRBV5-6	TRBJ2-1	.	many	TGTGCCAGCAGCGGGACGGGGTGGCAGGGGTTCCTCAATGAGCAGTTCTTC	CASSGTGWQGFLNEQFF
TRBV7-2	TRBJ2-1	TRBD2	.	TGTGCCAGCAGCTTAGATATGGTAGCGGGGAACAATGAGCAGTTCTTC	CASSLDMVAGNNEQFF
TRBV6-6	TRBJ2-1	.	.	TGTGCCAGCAACCACCGCCGCCGACTAGAGCACAATGAGCAGTTCTTC	CASNHRRRLEHNEQFF
TRBV4-1	TRBJ1-5	.	many	TGCGCCAGCAGCACCCTTCCAGGGACGGGTCAGCCCCAGCATTTT	CASSTLPGTGQPQHF
TRBV6-2/TRBV6-3	TRBJ2-1	.	.	TGTGCCAGCAGTTACAGCTACAATGAGCAGTTCTTC	CASSYSYNEQFF